This T cell receptor (beta chain) is from a study of T cells in Graves' hyperthyroidism and ophthalmopathy. Amplification targeted TCR beta CDR3 regions from RNA transcripts. First-round RT-PCR of the TCR CDR3 relied on the HTBI primer set. MiXCR, run by TCRdb on the multiplex PCR reads, gives a single entry per CDR3 protein. The sample holds under 350,000 distinct CDR3 sequences, 21% seen once. This clonotype has ten or more counts. The TCR comes from a woman aged 50 to 60 with Graves' hyperthyroidism. Sequencing input: blood.

The DNA for the CDR3 is TGTGCCAGCAGTTACTCGAAGTTGCGGGAAAAAGTGAACACTGAAGCTTTCTTT. Encoded protein: CASSYSKLREKVNTEAFF. The V and J genes are TRBV6-5 and TRBJ1-1; no clear D gene. CDR3 size: 18 residues. Germline V gene data show CDR1 as MNHEY and CDR2 as SVGAGI. V dropped 0 bases and J dropped 0 bases, with 17 bases sitting between them.